One TCR beta chain is described in this entry. Its antigen is undetermined. These data are taken from a study of OX40 agonist ivuxolimab in advanced cancers. Findings and limits, study-wide: Antigen specificity remained undetermined for the expanded peripheral T cells.

This CDR3 is built from 14 residues. CDR1 is MGHRA and CDR2 is YSYEKL in the germline V gene. Trimming cost V 1 base and J 2 bases, with 9 bases left between them. TCRdb's copy holds only in-frame clones and misses some; the assay was immunoSEQ multiplex PCR. The table records about 51,000 clones, about 80% of them present only once. V usage is TRBV4-1 and J usage is TRBJ2-7; D is unresolved. The origin of this receptor is an adult with an advanced solid tumor such as melanoma, head and neck, liver or kidney cancer. The sample here was CD4+ or CD8+ T cells sorted from blood, taken in a trial of the OX40 agonist ivuxolimab. As DNA, the CDR3 is TGCGCCAGCAGCCAAGCGCTACCCCCCTACGAGCAGTACTTC. Protein: CASSQALPPYEQYF.